The source of this TCR beta chain is a study of cytomegalovirus exposure and HLA in healthy donors. Study-level points and caveats: The authors listed over 150 TCR beta chains as cytomegalovirus-associated. Judged likely to be a sequencing artifact was a cluster of highly shared sequence variants.

CDR1 and CDR2 from the germline V gene are KGHSH and LQKENI. Trimming removed 6 bases from V and 5 bases from J, with 13 bases in between. The CDR3 totals 13 residues. Use of 60 Vbeta and 13 Jbeta primers characterized the PCR. Sequencing used immunoSEQ multiplex PCR; TCRdb keeps in-frame clones, though not all of them. The table records 120,000 to 150,000 clones, approximately 68% of them present only once. As concerns this clone: The antigen remains unidentified.

The chain recombines TRBV18 with TRBJ2-5, with a weak D call TRBD2 (5 bases). Sequenced sample: PBMCs. The sequence came from a man between 35 and 55 years old in good health and CMV-seronegative. Here the CDR3 DNA reads TGTGCCAGCTCGGGGAGTCGAGGGGAGACCCAGTACTTC. Encoded protein: CASSGSRGETQYF.